One and the same sample provided the 7 T cell receptor beta chains below, sequenced in a study of cytomegalovirus exposure and HLA in healthy donors. The study ran its PCR with 60 Vbeta and 13 Jbeta primers. Here immunoSEQ multiplex PCR was the method, and the copy in TCRdb shows in-frame clones only, minus some. The sample lists about 120,000 clones, roughly 80% seen once, with about 32% in the top ten. Sequencing input: PBMCs. The receptors originated from a man between 60 and 70 years old in good health and CMV-seropositive.

The J gene is TRBJ1-1, the V gene TRBV28; perhaps TRBD1 as D (6 bases). CDR1 MDHEN and CDR2 SYDVKM come from the germline V gene. The CDR3 runs to 15 residues. The V end lost 6 bases, the J end lost 4 bases, and 18 bases lay between the germline ends. The CDR3 here is CASRIGVGGVTEAFF. The CDR3, as DNA: TGTGCCAGCAGGATAGGGGTAGGGGGAGTCACTGAAGCTTTCTTT.

On this clone: The same CDR3 can be traced to other DNA sequences in this sample. The rearrangement links TRBV5-1 to TRBJ1-1; no definite D call. Germline assignment: CDR1 SGHRS and CDR2 YFSETQ. Trimming pared 0 bases from V and 0 bases from J, leaving 6 bases between. This CDR3 region has 14 residues. In DNA, the CDR3 is TGCGCCAGCAGCTTGGGGAGCTTGAACACTGAAGCTTTCTTT. Translated: CASSLGSLNTEAFF.

The chain is built from TRBV29-1 and TRBJ1-1; TRBD1 matches at 7 bases. V gave up 6 bases and J gave up 7 bases; unmatched junction bases: 5. The V gene's germline CDR1 is SQVTM and CDR2 ANQGSEA. The CDR3 runs to 11 residues. The CDR3 loop is CSVRQGGEAFF. The CDR3 DNA follows: TGCAGCGTACGACAGGGAGGTGAAGCTTTCTTT.

This clone was detected a few times. The chain has TRBV2 and TRBJ2-2; D may be TRBD1 (6 bases). The germline CDR1 and CDR2 sequences are SNHLY and FYNNEI. The CDR3 spans 14 residues. Trimming pared 5 bases from V and 3 bases from J, leaving 10 bases between. CDR3 region: CASSWTDYTGELFF. In DNA, the CDR3 is TGTGCCAGCAGTTGGACAGATTACACCGGGGAGCTGTTTTTT.

The CDR3 loop reads CASSVRTGLEQYF. CDR3 nucleotide sequence: TGTGCCAGCAGCGTCCGGACAGGGCTCGAGCAGTACTTC. The chain has TRBV7-2 and TRBJ2-7; 8 bases agree with TRBD1. Per the germline V gene, CDR1 is SGHTA and CDR2 is FQGNSA. CDR3 length: 13 amino acids. The junction had 6 bases not matched to a gene; V was cut back by 5 bases and J by 6 bases.

The V gene is TRBV6-1, the J gene TRBJ2-2; TRBD2 is a possible D gene (5 bases). In germline, CDR1 is MNHNS, CDR2 SASEGT. V was pared by 4 bases and J by 2 bases, with 17 bases between. The CDR3 contains 17 residues. In DNA form, the CDR3 reads TGTGCCAGCAGTGCGGGGTGGTGGGTTCTTAACACCGGGGAGCTGTTTTTT. Its protein is CASSAGWWVLNTGELFF.

This clone was counted a single time. This chain links TRBV9 with TRBJ2-1, with 9 bases that match TRBD1. The CDR3 extends over 15 amino acids. The J segment lost 4 bases and the V segment lost 2 bases, leaving 4 bases of the junction unmatched. Germline CDR1 is SGDLS and CDR2 is YYNGEE. CDR3 bases: TGTGCCAGCAGCGTCAGGACAGGGGTTTACAATGAGCAGTTCTTC. It codes for CASSVRTGVYNEQFF.